This T cell receptor beta chain was documented in a study of Graves' ophthalmopathy and Graves' hyperthyroidism (dated 2018 in TCRdb). A note on the overall study: Peripheral blood was collected at initial diagnosis, prior to any treatment. An independent validation cohort was composed of roughly 19 hyperthyroidism patients and over 15 patients who later progressed from hyperthyroidism to ophthalmopathy. In roughly 6 hyperthyroidism patients, T-cell repertoires of thyroid tissue and blood were compared. In total, around 130 blood samples were TCR-sequenced: around 42 ophthalmopathy, 75 hyperthyroidism and about 17 hyperthyroidism-to-ophthalmopathy patients. TCR beta repertoire signatures were used to distinguish Graves' ophthalmopathy from Graves' hyperthyroidism and to predict progression to ophthalmopathy. To explore V-J signatures distinguishing ophthalmopathy from hyperthyroidism, a discovery set of around 100 patients (more than 40 ophthalmopathy, roughly 56 stable hyperthyroidism) was enrolled. Following sampling, methimazole starting at 30 mg daily was administered to hyperthyroidism patients, and high-dose intravenous methylprednisolone was administered to ophthalmopathy patients. Overall study outcomes, separate from this receptor: In validation, the model predicted ophthalmopathy progression with 55% to 71% sensitivity and roughly 78% specificity; more than ten predicted patients were CT-confirmed with GO in a median of around 6 months. Sample size was not predetermined statistically, and investigators were not blinded to group allocation. Among expanded thyroid clonotypes with frequency above 0.001, most also showed up in blood, which suggests that blood repertoires may reflect the thyroid immune response. Ophthalmopathy was separated from stable hyperthyroidism by the 13-signature model with roughly 90% sensitivity and about 83% specificity in cross-validation and with 80%/75% in the test set.

V is pruned by 9 bases and J by 6 bases, leaving 6 bases of the junction without a gene match. CDR1 and CDR2, looked up from the germline V gene, are MNHNS and SASEGT. Measured from the cysteine to the phenylalanine, the CDR3 is 13 residues long. Only the CDR3 region is kept as DNA, spanning 39 bases read in frame from base 1. For repertoire sequencing, TCR beta CDR3 regions were amplified from RNA transcripts. HTBI primers and the Qiagen OneStep RT-PCR kit were used in a first-round RT-PCR, which was followed by a second-round multiplex PCR, size selection and purification. Libraries were sequenced paired-end with 100 bp reads on an Illumina HiSeq2000. In the original analysis: SOAPnuke was used to process the reads, throwing out any read that had adapters, had uncalled bases, had a mean Phred below 15, or lacked an exact constant-primer or identifier match. COPE v1.2.5 was used to merge high-quality paired reads. Unique nucleotide sequences were defined as clonotypes and aligned to IMGT TRB V, D and J references using MiTCR v1.1. The analysis was limited to V-J combinations with a frequency above 0.0001, which together covered about 99% of the repertoires. For each V-J combination, a TCR clonal expansion and chaos score was defined as F50 clonal expansion divided by the chaos observed in the TCRdist matrix. Welch's t-statistics and random forest were used to narrow the features down to more than 10 V-J combinations, which were then fed into a naive Bayes classifier. Thyroid-blood repertoire similarity was quantified with the Morisita-Horn index. In-frame beta chains were kept once TCRdb had trimmed the public reads at Q25 with fastp and called clones with MiXCR. Each entry merges the rows of one CDR3 protein and shows their most common DNA and genes. TCRdb's processing, not the authors', yielded these V and J calls. The sample profile shows hundreds of thousands of distinct CDR3 sequences; roughly 39% of them were found once. Roughly 3% of the sample belongs to the ten largest clones.

Ophthalmopathy patients were characterized by moderately to severely active disease, a Clinical Activity Score of at least 3, a NOSPECS grade of at least 4, and a disease duration under 3 months. Patients with other autoimmune diseases, uncontrolled infections, pregnancy or lactation were excluded. Diagnosis was based on clinical symptoms, serum thyroxine, TRAb, thyroid ultrasound and orbital computed tomography. Using Ficoll-Paque density gradient centrifugation, PBMCs were isolated from about 9.4 ml of fresh peripheral blood. Total RNA was extracted using Trizol reagent, and RNA quality was checked on an Agilent 2100 Bioanalyzer. Turning to this clonotype: Its antigen is still unknown. No much larger clone exists at a distance of one base, and base qualities are not known.

The sequence came from an adult man with Graves' ophthalmopathy. The chain employs TRBV6-1 and TRBJ1-2; 11 junctional bases match TRBD1. Sample: peripheral blood. In nucleotide form, the sequence is TGTGCCAGAGGGGACAGGGGGAAGGATGGCTACACCTTC. It translates as CARGDRGKDGYTF.